What follows are 21 T cell receptor beta chains derived from one specimen sequenced in a study of T cells after yellow fever vaccination. TCRdb re-derived calls from the 5' RACE reads in MiXCR, one entry per CDR3 protein. The sample yields 200,000 to 300,000 distinct CDR3 sequences, 6.5% to 8.5% seen once. The starting material was CD4+ T cells sorted from PBMCs, obtained 15 days after the yellow fever booster vaccination. These TCRs come from a man aged 30 to 39 who received the YFV17D yellow fever vaccine.

This chain links TRBV5-5 with TRBJ2-1; a weak D match, TRBD2 (7 bases). Germline lookup yields CDR1 SGHKS and CDR2 YYEKEE (reference sequence). There are 16 residues in the CDR3. Trimming pared 3 bases from V and 1 base from J, leaving 14 bases between. CDR3: CASSSRGGNSYNEQFF. In DNA form, the CDR3 reads TGTGCCAGCAGCTCAAGGGGGGGCAATTCCTACAATGAGCAGTTCTTC.

This clonotype was seen repeatedly, ten times or more. The V and J genes are TRBV5-4 and TRBJ2-7; TRBD2 is a possible D gene (6 bases). Looked up from germline, CDR1 is SGHNT and CDR2 is YYREEE (reference sequence). The V and J ends lost 4 bases and 2 bases respectively, with 13 bases between them. The length of the CDR3 is 14 residues. CDR3 sequence: CASSTPGSTYEQYF. CDR3 DNA: TGTGCCAGCAGCACCCCCGGGAGCACCTACGAGCAGTACTTC.

This clonotype was recorded at least ten times. V and J are TRBV29-1 and TRBJ2-5; D perhaps matches TRBD2 (7 bases). Germline lookup yields CDR1 SQVTM and CDR2 ANQGSEA. CDR3 length equals 13 residues. Trimming removed 7 bases from V and 5 bases from J, with 17 bases in between. The CDR3 nucleotides are TGCAGCGGCGGGGGCGCGCTCCCCGAGACCCAGTACTTC. Protein product: CSGGGALPETQYF.

This clonotype was counted only a few times. This rearrangement joins TRBV6-1 to TRBJ2-7; 12 bases map to TRBD2. With V trimmed by 7 bases and J by 3 bases, 16 bases remained unmatched. CDR3 length: 18 residues. CDR1 and CDR2 from the germline V gene are MNHNS and SASEGT. The CDR3 is CASTRGLRTSGMGYEQYF. CDR3 DNA: TGTGCCAGCACCCGGGGACTGCGGACTAGCGGGATGGGCTACGAGCAGTACTTC.

There are many counts of this clonotype. V and J are TRBV7-2 and TRBJ2-1, with D possibly being TRBD1 (6 bases). CDR3 length: 15 residues. The germline V and J ends were trimmed by 3 bases and 2 bases, with 11 bases remaining between them. Germline values: CDR1 SGHTA, CDR2 FQGNSA. This CDR3 is CASSFGGRAYNEQFF. DNA of the CDR3: TGTGCCAGCAGCTTTGGGGGCCGCGCCTACAATGAGCAGTTCTTC.

This clonotype occurred many times. The chain carries TRBV4-2 and TRBJ2-3; TRBD2 matches at 9 bases. Germline V gives CDR1 LGHNA, CDR2 YNFKEQ. The CDR3 loop spans 16 amino acids. The ends lost 0 bases at V and 3 bases at J; junction bases unmatched: 4. The CDR3 sequence: CASSQDSGSDTDTQYF. The CDR3 bases are TGTGCCAGCAGCCAAGATAGCGGGAGCGATACAGATACGCAGTATTTT.

There are many counts of this clonotype. This rearrangement joins TRBV5-6 to TRBJ1-2; maybe TRBD1 (6 bases). This CDR3 is built from 13 residues. V was cut by 6 bases and J by 2 bases, with 11 bases left in between. Germline CDR1 and CDR2: SGHDT and YYEEEE. The DNA of the CDR3 is TGTGCCAGCAAGCGGACAGCCAACTATGGCTACACCTTC. Protein: CASKRTANYGYTF.

At least ten counts were recorded for this clonotype. The V call is TRBV18, the J call TRBJ2-1, with 10 bases matching TRBD2. The CDR3 covers 17 residues. The germline gives CDR1 KGHSH, CDR2 LQKENI. Germline trimming cut 1 base from V and 6 bases from J; bases unmatched to any gene: 9. The CDR3 DNA reads as TGTGCCAGCTCACCACGGGCTAGCGGGAGTAGGGGCAATGAGCAGTTCTTC. Its translation: CASSPRASGSRGNEQFF.

CDR3 amino acids: CASSGGRTGGSYGNTEAFF. CDR3 DNA: TGTGCCAGCAGCGGTGGACGCACAGGGGGCAGTTATGGGAACACTGAAGCTTTCTTT. The chain carries TRBV5-6 and TRBJ1-1; 9 nucleotides agree with TRBD1. Trimming at V came to 4 bases and at J to 1 base, leaving 17 bases not matched to a gene. CDR3 length: 19 amino acids. CDR1 is SGHDT, CDR2 YYEEEE, per germline.

The table lists this clonotype with a few counts. This chain connects TRBV9 to TRBJ1-1; 8 nucleotides align to TRBD1. The CDR3 has 17 residues. Looked up from germline, CDR1 is SGDLS and CDR2 is YYNGEE. With V trimmed by 4 bases and J by 1 base, 12 bases remained unmatched. CDR3 amino acids: CASSLGQGMGKNTEAFF. In DNA form, the CDR3 reads TGTGCCAGCAGCCTCGGACAGGGAATGGGGAAGAACACTGAAGCTTTCTTT.

This rearrangement joins TRBV19 to TRBJ1-1; the match to TRBD1 covers 10 bases. The CDR3 is 15 residues long. The germline CDR1 and CDR2 sequences are LNHDA and SQIVND (reference sequence). The J segment lost 7 bases and the V segment lost 5 bases, leaving 10 bases of the junction unmatched. The CDR3: CASSRWDRGFGEAFF. DNA of the CDR3: TGTGCCAGTAGTCGGTGGGACAGGGGTTTTGGTGAAGCTTTCTTT.

The chain joins TRBV20-1 to TRBJ1-4; D is unresolved. Looked up from germline, CDR1 is DFQATT and CDR2 is SNEGSKA (reference sequence). The CDR3 length is 15 residues. V lost 3 bases, J lost 10 bases, and 21 bases lay in between. CDR3: CSARVSGGGHRKLFF. CDR3 sequence (DNA): TGCAGTGCTAGGGTCTCAGGAGGTGGGCACCGAAAACTGTTTTTT.

The V call is TRBV4-3, the J call TRBJ2-7; D call uncertain. Trimming left V 4 bases short and J 4 bases short, with 11 bases between. This CDR3 has 13 residues. CDR1 LGHNA and CDR2 YSLEER come from the germline V gene. The CDR3 sequence: CASSRDHGYEQYF. The DNA of the CDR3 is TGCGCCAGCAGCCGAGATCACGGATACGAGCAGTACTTC.

This clonotype was counted a few times. The CDR3 reads CSARDRWLRGQNSYEQYF. The CDR3 DNA reads as TGCAGTGCTAGAGATAGGTGGTTACGGGGTCAGAATTCCTACGAGCAGTACTTC. The chain recombines TRBV20-1 with TRBJ2-7; D is perhaps TRBD2 (5 bases). The germline CDR1 and CDR2 sequences are DFQATT and SNEGSKA (reference sequence). CDR3 size: 18 residues. V gave up 0 bases and J gave up 1 base, with 22 bases separating them.

This clonotype showed up just a few times. V is TRBV28 and J is TRBJ2-3, with TRBD2 as a possible D gene (6 bases). The germline gives CDR1 MDHEN, CDR2 SYDVKM. V lost 3 bases and J lost 3, with 10 bases in between. This CDR3 spans 14 amino acids. CDR3 amino acids: CASSFVGGTDTQYF. The CDR3 nucleotides read TGTGCCAGCAGTTTCGTCGGGGGAACAGATACGCAGTATTTT.

This clonotype has ten or more counts. V is TRBV29-1 and J is TRBJ1-1, with 9 bases fitting TRBD1. The CDR3 sequence is 14 residues long. V gave up 7 bases and J gave up 4 bases; unmatched junction bases: 10. Germline V gives CDR1 SQVTM, CDR2 ANQGSEA. The CDR3 sequence is CSGATGGMGTEAFF. The DNA for the CDR3 is TGCAGCGGAGCAACAGGGGGCATGGGCACTGAAGCTTTCTTT.

This clonotype was seen only a few times. The rearrangement uses TRBV9 and TRBJ2-3, with 9 bases aligning to TRBD2. The V gene's germline CDR1 is SGDLS and CDR2 YYNGEE. The V and J ends lost 0 bases and 4 bases, in that order; junction bases with no gene match: 12. The length of the CDR3 is 18 residues. The DNA of the CDR3 is TGTGCCAGCAGCGTAGAGGGACTAGCTCTTCGGTCGGCAGATACGCAGTATTTT. It is translated as CASSVEGLALRSADTQYF.

This clonotype was detected a few times. The chain has TRBV5-1 and TRBJ2-2, with D perhaps matching TRBD1 (5 bases). The CDR3 loop spans 15 amino acids. Germline V gene lookup returns CDR1 SGHRS and CDR2 YFSETQ. The V gene lost 0 bases and the J gene lost 5 bases, with 11 bases spanning the gap. DNA for the CDR3: TGCGCCAGCAGCTTGGGTGAGACAGTTACCGGGGAGCTGTTTTTT. Residues: CASSLGETVTGELFF.

J is TRBJ2-7 and V is TRBV20-1, with 9 bases aligning to TRBD2. This CDR3 has 14 amino acids. V trimming: 6 bases; J trimming: 5 bases; junction bases outside the gene matches: 11. CDR1 is DFQATT, CDR2 SNEGSKA, per germline (reference sequence). Written as DNA, the CDR3 is TGCAGTGCCACCGGGATAATAGCGGGAGACGAGCAGTACTTC. Its translation is CSATGIIAGDEQYF.

This chain connects TRBV6-5 to TRBJ2-1, with 9 bases identical to TRBD2. The CDR3 covers 15 residues. Germline V CDR1 and CDR2: MNHEY, SVGAGI. V trimming: 0 bases; J trimming: 9 bases; junction bases outside the gene matches: 6. The CDR3 sequence: CASSYSSGRSGEQFF. The CDR3 DNA is TGTGCCAGCAGTTACTCTAGCGGGAGAAGTGGTGAGCAGTTCTTC.

This clonotype has just a few counts. This sequence joins TRBV7-2 and TRBJ1-1; weak D call: TRBD1 (5 bases). Germline lookup yields CDR1 SGHTA and CDR2 FQGNSA. The germline V and J ends were trimmed by 5 bases and 2 bases, with 21 bases remaining between them. The CDR3 has 17 residues. In nucleotides, the CDR3 is TGTGCCAGCAGCGTCCGCTTTTCCCGGGGCGGAAACACTGAAGCTTTCTTT. Translation: CASSVRFSRGGNTEAFF.